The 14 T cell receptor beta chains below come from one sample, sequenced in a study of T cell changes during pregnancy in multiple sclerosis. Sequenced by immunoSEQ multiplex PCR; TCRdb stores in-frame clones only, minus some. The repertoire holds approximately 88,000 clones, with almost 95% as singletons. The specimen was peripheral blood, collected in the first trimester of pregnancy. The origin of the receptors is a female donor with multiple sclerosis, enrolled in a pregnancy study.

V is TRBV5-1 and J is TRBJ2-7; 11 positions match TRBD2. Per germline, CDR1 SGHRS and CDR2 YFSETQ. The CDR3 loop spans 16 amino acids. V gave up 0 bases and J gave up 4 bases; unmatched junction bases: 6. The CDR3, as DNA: TGCGCCAGCAGCTTGGGTGTAGGGACTAGCGGTTACGAGCAGTACTTC. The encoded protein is CASSLGVGTSGYEQYF. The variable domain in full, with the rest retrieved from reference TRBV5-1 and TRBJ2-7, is KAGVTQTPRYLIKTRGQQVTLSCSPISGHRSVSWYQQTPGQGLQFLFEYFSETQRNKGNFPGRFSGRQFSNSRSEMNVSTLELGDSALYLCASSLGVGTSGYEQYFGPGTRLTVT.

CDR3 nucleotide sequence: TGTGCCAGCAGCCGGACAGGGGCCAATCAGCCCCAGCATTTT. Protein product: CASSRTGANQPQHF. The V gene is TRBV5-6, the J gene TRBJ1-5, with 9 bases lining up with TRBD1. In germline, CDR1 is SGHDT, CDR2 YYEEEE. The CDR3 has 14 amino acids. V was clipped by 4 bases and J by 3 bases; unmatched bases: 2.

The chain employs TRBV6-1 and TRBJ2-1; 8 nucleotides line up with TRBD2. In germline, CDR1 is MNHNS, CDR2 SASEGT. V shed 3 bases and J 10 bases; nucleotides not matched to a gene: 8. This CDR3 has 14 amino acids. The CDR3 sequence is CASSDVVAGHEQFF. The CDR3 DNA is TGTGCCAGCAGTGACGTGGTAGCGGGACACGAGCAGTTCTTC.

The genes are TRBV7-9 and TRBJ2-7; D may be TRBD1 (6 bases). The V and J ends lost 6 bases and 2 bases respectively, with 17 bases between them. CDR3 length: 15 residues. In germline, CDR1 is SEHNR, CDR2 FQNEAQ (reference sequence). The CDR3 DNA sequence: TGTGCCAGCAGTCACCCCACAGGGAACCCCTACGAGCAGTACTTC. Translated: CASSHPTGNPYEQYF.

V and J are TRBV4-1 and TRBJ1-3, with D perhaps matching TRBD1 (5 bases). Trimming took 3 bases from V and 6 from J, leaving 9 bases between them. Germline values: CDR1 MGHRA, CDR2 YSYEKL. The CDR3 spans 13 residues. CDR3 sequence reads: CASSQGLENTIYF. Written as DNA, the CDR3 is TGCGCCAGCAGCCAGGGGCTGGAAAACACCATATATTTT.

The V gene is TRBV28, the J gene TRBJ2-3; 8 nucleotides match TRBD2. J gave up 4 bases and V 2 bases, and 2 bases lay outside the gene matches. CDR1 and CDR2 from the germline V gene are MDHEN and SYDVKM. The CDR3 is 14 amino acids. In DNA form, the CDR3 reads TGTGCCAGCAGTTTAGAAGCGGGAGCAGATACGCAGTATTTT. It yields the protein CASSLEAGADTQYF.

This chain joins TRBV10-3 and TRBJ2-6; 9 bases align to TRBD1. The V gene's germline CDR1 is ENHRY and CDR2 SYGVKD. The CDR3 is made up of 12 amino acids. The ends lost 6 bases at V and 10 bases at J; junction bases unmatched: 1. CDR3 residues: CAIRGTGNVLTF. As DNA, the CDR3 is TGTGCCATCAGGGGGACAGGGAACGTCCTGACTTTC.

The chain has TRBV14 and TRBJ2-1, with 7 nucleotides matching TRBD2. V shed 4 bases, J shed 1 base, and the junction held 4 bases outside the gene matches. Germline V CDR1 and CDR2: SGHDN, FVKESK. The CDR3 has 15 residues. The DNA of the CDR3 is TGTGCCAGCAGCCCAACAGCGGGATCCTACAATGAGCAGTTCTTC. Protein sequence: CASSPTAGSYNEQFF.

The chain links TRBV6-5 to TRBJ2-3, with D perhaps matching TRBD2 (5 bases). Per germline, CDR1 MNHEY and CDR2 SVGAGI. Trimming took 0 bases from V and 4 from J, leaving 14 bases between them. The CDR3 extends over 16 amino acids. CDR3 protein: CASSYSRVGVADTQYF. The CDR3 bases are TGTGCCAGCAGTTACTCGAGGGTCGGGGTAGCAGATACGCAGTATTTT.

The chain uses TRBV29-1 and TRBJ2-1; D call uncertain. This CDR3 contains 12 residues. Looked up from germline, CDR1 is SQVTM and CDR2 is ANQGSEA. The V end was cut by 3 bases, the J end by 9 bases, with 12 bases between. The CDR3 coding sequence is TGCAGCGTTGAGGGTGAGGTGGTTGAGCAGTTCTTC. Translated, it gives CSVEGEVVEQFF.

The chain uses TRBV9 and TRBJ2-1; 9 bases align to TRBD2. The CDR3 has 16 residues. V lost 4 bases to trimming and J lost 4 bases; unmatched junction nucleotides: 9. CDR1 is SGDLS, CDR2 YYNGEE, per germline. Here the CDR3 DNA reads TGTGCCAGCAGCCTTTTAGCGGGAGAGCTTTACAATGAGCAGTTCTTC. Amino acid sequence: CASSLLAGELYNEQFF.

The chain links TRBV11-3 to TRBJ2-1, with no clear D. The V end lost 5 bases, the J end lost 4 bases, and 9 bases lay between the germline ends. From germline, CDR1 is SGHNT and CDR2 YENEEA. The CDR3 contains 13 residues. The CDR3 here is CASSTSYYNEQFF. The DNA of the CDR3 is TGTGCCAGCAGCACTTCGTATTACAATGAGCAGTTCTTC.

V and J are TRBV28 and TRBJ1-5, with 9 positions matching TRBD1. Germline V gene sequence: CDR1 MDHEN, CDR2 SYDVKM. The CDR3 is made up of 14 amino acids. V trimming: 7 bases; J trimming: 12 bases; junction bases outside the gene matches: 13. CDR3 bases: TGTGCCAGCATGACCGGGACAGGGTTTCCAGTCCAGCATTTT. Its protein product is CASMTGTGFPVQHF.

CDR3 coding DNA: TGTGCCAGCAGCTTGTTGGGGGCGGGGACCCAGTACTTC. Translating it yields CASSLLGAGTQYF. The chain links TRBV5-5 to TRBJ2-5, with D tentatively TRBD1 (6 bases). The CDR3 runs 13 residues. Germline loops: CDR1 SGHKS, CDR2 YYEKEE (reference sequence). Trimming removed 1 base at V and 7 bases at J, with 11 bases between.